The source of this T cell receptor beta chain is a study of cytomegalovirus exposure and HLA in healthy donors. Regarding the study as a whole: Being productive about 90% or about 30% of the time was typical of most TCR beta V segments in an earlier analysis.

V lost 4 bases, J lost 3 bases, and 8 bases stayed unmatched. Germline V gives CDR1 SGHRS, CDR2 YFSETQ. The CDR3 covers 15 residues. PCR involved 60 Vbeta and 13 Jbeta primers. The repertoire was sequenced with immunoSEQ multiplex PCR; TCRdb's copy has only in-frame clones and lacks some. Among 95,000 to 150,000 clones, less than 10% were seen once, and the ten largest hold less than 6.5%. In the case of this clone: The antigen is unknown.

This sequence was found in a woman aged 40 to 50 in good health and CMV-seropositive. V and J are TRBV5-1 and TRBJ1-1; 8 bases map to TRBD1. Source material: PBMCs. The CDR3 loop is CASSPQQGVDTEAFF. As DNA, the CDR3 is TGCGCCAGCAGCCCCCAACAGGGGGTAGACACTGAAGCTTTCTTT.